The 25 T cell receptor beta chains presented below share a single source sample, sequenced in a study of CD8 T cells in Susac syndrome. Random hexamers primed reverse transcription of about 0.45 to 1 ug RNA. TCRdb analysed the immunoSEQ multiplex PCR reads with MiXCR anew, one entry per CDR3 protein. The table shows around 200,000 distinct CDR3 sequences, with about 93% occurring only once. Sequenced sample: CD4+ T cells from PBMCs. The receptors shown here come from a human donor with Susac syndrome.

The chain is built from TRBV28 and TRBJ2-7, with D perhaps TRBD2 (6 bases). Germline CDR1 reads MDHEN; CDR2 reads SYDVKM. The CDR3 contains 13 residues. Trimming left V 6 bases short and J 1 base short, with 10 bases between. DNA of the CDR3: TGTGCCAGCAGGGAGGAGGGGTCCTACGAGCAGTACTTC. Amino acids: CASREEGSYEQYF.

The gene calls are TRBV29-1 and TRBJ2-7, with D perhaps matching TRBD1 (6 bases). The CDR3 runs to 12 residues. Germline-derived CDR1 and CDR2 are SQVTM and ANQGSEA. The V and J ends lost 3 bases and 5 bases respectively, with 11 bases between them. The CDR3 reads CSVDSGDHEQYF. The DNA of the CDR3 is TGCAGCGTTGACTCAGGGGATCACGAGCAGTACTTC.

J is TRBJ1-2 and V is TRBV6-5; 9 nucleotides match TRBD1. This CDR3 has 13 residues. J was trimmed by 6 bases and V by 5 bases; bases with no gene match: 4. Per germline, CDR1 MNHEY and CDR2 SVGAGI. The CDR3 DNA reads as TGTGCCAGCAGTGCGGGACAGGGAAATGGCTACACCTTC. Its translation is CASSAGQGNGYTF.

This clonotype appeared once. The chain combines TRBV12-3 or TRBV12-4 with TRBJ2-7; D is uncertain. The CDR3 sequence is 12 residues long. V lost 4 bases and J lost 4, with 8 bases in between. CDR3 nucleotides: TGTGCCAGCAGTTACAGCTTTTACGAGCAGTACTTC. Amino acid sequence: CASSYSFYEQYF.

This chain joins TRBV20-1 and TRBJ1-1; 8 bases match TRBD1. The CDR3 runs to 14 residues. The germline V gene encodes CDR1 DFQATT and CDR2 SNEGSKA (reference sequence). Trimming cost V 3 bases and J 5 bases; bases outside gene matches: 8. This CDR3 reads CSASFQGAGTEAFF. The CDR3 DNA is TGCAGTGCTAGTTTCCAGGGGGCGGGTACTGAAGCTTTCTTT.

The count of this clonotype is one. The chain uses TRBV4-2 and TRBJ2-3, with D possibly matching TRBD2 (6 bases). The V end was cut by 0 bases, the J end by 4 bases, with 20 bases between. The CDR3 totals 18 residues. Germline V gene lookup returns CDR1 LGHNA and CDR2 YNFKEQ. Written as DNA, the CDR3 is TGTGCCAGCAGCCAAGAAGGAGGCGGGGCAGGAACTTCAGATACGCAGTATTTT. Translating gives CASSQEGGGAGTSDTQYF.

The rearrangement joins TRBV7-2 to TRBJ1-2, with TRBD1 matching over 8 bases. Losses at the gene ends were 8 bases for V and 6 bases for J; bases not matched to a gene: 8. Germline loops: CDR1 SGHTA, CDR2 FQGNSA. This CDR3 has 13 amino acids. The CDR3 sequence: CASRGQGEHGYTF. CDR3 DNA sequence: TGTGCCAGCCGTGGACAGGGTGAACATGGCTACACCTTC.

J is TRBJ2-7 and V is TRBV28; D is unresolved. Trimming stripped 7 bases from V and 5 bases from J, with 15 bases between. The CDR3 sequence is 13 residues long. Looked up from germline, CDR1 is MDHEN and CDR2 is SYDVKM. CDR3 residues: CASKTLWGDEQYF. For the CDR3, the DNA is TGTGCCAGCAAAACGTTGTGGGGTGACGAGCAGTACTTC. Full variable domain (rest looked up from reference TRBV28 and TRBJ2-7): DVKVTQSSRYLVKRTGEKVFLECVQDMDHENMFWYRQDPGLGLRLIYFSYDVKMKEKGDIPEGYSVSREKKERFSLILESASTNQTSMYLCASKTLWGDEQYFGPGTRLTVT.

V is TRBV25-1 and J is TRBJ2-1, with D perhaps TRBD2 (5 bases). This CDR3 spans 15 amino acids. V lost 3 bases, J lost 9 bases, and 18 bases lay in between. Germline CDR1 reads MGHDK; CDR2 reads SYGVNS. The CDR3 loop reads CASSDERKAHREQFF. The DNA of the CDR3 is TGTGCCAGCAGTGATGAGCGGAAAGCCCACCGTGAGCAGTTCTTC. Variable domain in full (rest from reference TRBV25-1 and TRBJ2-1): EADIYQTPRYLVIGTGKKITLECSQTMGHDKMYWYQQDPGMELHLIHYSYGVNSTEKGDLSSESTVSRIRTEHFPLTLESARPSHTSQYLCASSDERKAHREQFFGPGTRLTVL.

The genes are TRBV7-9 and TRBJ1-2; no clear D. The V end was cut by 1 base, the J end by 6 bases, with 9 bases between. There are 13 residues in the CDR3. Per the germline V gene, CDR1 is SEHNR and CDR2 is FQNEAQ (reference sequence). The chain's CDR3 is CASSLVQIDGYTF. CDR3 in DNA: TGTGCCAGCAGCTTAGTACAGATCGATGGCTACACCTTC.

The rearrangement uses TRBV7-9 and TRBJ2-5; 9 positions agree with TRBD2. The CDR3 has 17 residues. Germline V CDR1 and CDR2: SEHNR, FQNEAQ (reference sequence). The trim removed 7 bases at V and 2 bases at J, leaving 14 bases unmatched. CDR3 DNA sequence: TGTGCCAGCACTTGGGGTAGCGGGGGAGATCCTCAAGAGACCCAGTACTTC. This gives the protein CASTWGSGGDPQETQYF.

The V call is TRBV20-1, the J call TRBJ2-7; D unresolved. Germline V gene data show CDR1 as DFQATT and CDR2 as SNEGSKA (reference sequence). Trimming shortened V by 1 base and J by 6 bases, and 13 bases separated the two germline ends. This CDR3 spans 13 amino acids. CDR3 protein: CSARVDFQVEQYF. CDR3 coding DNA: TGCAGTGCTAGAGTAGACTTCCAGGTCGAGCAGTACTTC.

The chain has TRBV2 and TRBJ1-2; tentatively, D is TRBD1 (5 bases). The germline gives CDR1 SNHLY, CDR2 FYNNEI. V lost 6 bases to trimming and J lost 4 bases, with 12 bases between them. This CDR3 comprises 13 residues. CDR3 amino acids: CASSEQVLYGYTF. CDR3 DNA: TGTGCCAGCAGCGAACAGGTCCTCTATGGCTACACCTTC.

The J gene is TRBJ1-1, the V gene TRBV20-1; 9 bases agree with TRBD1. Per germline, CDR1 DFQATT and CDR2 SNEGSKA (reference sequence). V lost 0 bases to trimming and J lost 6 bases; unmatched junction nucleotides: 8. The CDR3 runs 15 residues. CDR3 loop: CSARDLGQGLAEAFF. Here the CDR3 DNA reads TGCAGTGCTAGAGATCTGGGACAGGGTCTGGCTGAAGCTTTCTTT.

V is TRBV7-9 and J is TRBJ2-7, with D possibly being TRBD2 (6 bases). Per germline, CDR1 SEHNR and CDR2 FQNEAQ (reference sequence). This CDR3 region has 14 residues. The germline V and J ends were trimmed by 10 bases and 0 bases, with 16 bases remaining between them. CDR3 in DNA: TGTGCCACTGAGATAGGGACTGACTCCTACGAGCAGTACTTC. This sequence encodes CATEIGTDSYEQYF.

The chain is built from TRBV30 and TRBJ1-1, with no clear D. CDR3 length: 15 residues. The germline V gene encodes CDR1 GTSNPN and CDR2 SVGIG (reference sequence). V was shortened by 3 bases and J by 2 bases, with 16 bases between the two germline ends. CDR3: CAWRDNGGENTEAFF. In nucleotides, the CDR3 is TGTGCCTGGAGAGATAATGGCGGGGAAAACACTGAAGCTTTCTTT.

This sequence joins TRBV12-3 or TRBV12-4 and TRBJ2-5, with D perhaps TRBD1 (7 bases). Trimming stripped 8 bases from V and 1 base from J, with 14 bases between. The CDR3 extends over 14 amino acids. The CDR3 bases are TGTGCCAGCGCCAGGGGGGCAGTCCAAGAGACCCAGTACTTC. Translation: CASARGAVQETQYF.

The rearrangement joins TRBV2 to TRBJ1-1; no firm D call. Deletions cut 6 bases from V and 3 bases from J, with 14 bases between. The CDR3 covers 14 residues. Germline CDR1 is SNHLY and CDR2 is FYNNEI. CDR3 amino acids: CASRVTHGHTEAFF. CDR3 DNA: TGTGCCAGCAGGGTGACACACGGGCACACTGAAGCTTTCTTT.

The genes are TRBV12-3 or TRBV12-4 and TRBJ2-3; D possibly corresponds to TRBD2 (5 bases). V lost 7 bases and J lost 2, with 13 bases in between. The CDR3 spans 14 residues. The CDR3 loop reads CASIPGLNTDTQYF. CDR3 in DNA: TGTGCCAGCATCCCAGGACTGAACACAGATACGCAGTATTTT.

This chain joins TRBV27 and TRBJ2-1; TRBD2 matches 8 bases. CDR3 length equals 15 residues. The V and J ends lost 5 bases and 8 bases, in that order; junction bases with no gene match: 11. The germline gives CDR1 MNHEY, CDR2 SMNVEV (reference sequence). CDR3 protein: CASSPSAGAVYEQFF. The CDR3 DNA reads as TGTGCCAGCAGTCCCTCAGCGGGAGCAGTATATGAGCAGTTCTTC.

The rearrangement links TRBV20-1 to TRBJ2-7, with 9 positions matching TRBD1. J gave up 1 base and V 5 bases, and 24 bases lay outside the gene matches. The CDR3 length is 20 residues. Germline lookup yields CDR1 DFQATT and CDR2 SNEGSKA (reference sequence). CDR3 in amino acids: CSAAGTGPFDKGGLSYEQYF. CDR3 nucleotide sequence: TGCAGTGCTGCCGGGACAGGGCCATTCGACAAGGGGGGCTTATCCTACGAGCAGTACTTC.

This chain joins TRBV4-2 and TRBJ2-1, with D perhaps being TRBD1 or TRBD2 (5 bases each). Deletions cut 4 bases from V and 6 bases from J, with 16 bases between. The CDR3 sequence is 15 residues long. Germline values: CDR1 LGHNA, CDR2 YNFKEQ. CDR3 sequence reads: CASSPNPGSGNEQFF. The CDR3 nucleotides read TGTGCCAGCAGCCCCAACCCAGGGAGTGGCAATGAGCAGTTCTTC.

Here the CDR3 DNA reads TGTGCCAGCAGTGAAGAACTGGGACTAGCGGGAAGCACCGGGGAGCTGTTTTTT. It is translated as CASSEELGLAGSTGELFF. This chain uses TRBV2 with TRBJ2-2, with 13 bases aligning to TRBD2. V dropped 1 base and J dropped 4; count of bases not matched to a gene: 6. The CDR3 has 18 residues. Germline CDR1 is SNHLY and CDR2 is FYNNEI.

This chain joins TRBV20-1 and TRBJ2-7; 7 nucleotides agree with TRBD2. Germline CDR1 is DFQATT and CDR2 is SNEGSKA (reference sequence). The CDR3 is 11 residues long. V shed 6 bases and J 4 bases; nucleotides not matched to a gene: 3. CDR3 bases: TGCAGTGCCGGGAGGCAGTACGAGCAGTACTTC. Its translation: CSAGRQYEQYF.

Worth noting for this clonotype: At one end the junction does not follow the germline gene, possibly because of a read error. This chain links TRBV19 with TRBJ2-1; no clear D. This CDR3 has 13 residues. Per germline, CDR1 LNHDA and CDR2 SQIVND (reference sequence). CDR3 bases: TGTGCCAGTAGTTTAGAGTACGACAATGAGCAGTTCTTC. Its protein product is CASSLEYDNEQFF.